This T cell receptor beta chain was recovered during a study of cytomegalovirus exposure and HLA in healthy donors. Overall study findings and caveats: Later analysis identified several of the most significant clusters that appeared linked to common viral pathogens. Data from an earlier analysis indicated that most TCR beta V segments were productive either about 87% or about 30% of the time.

Trimming took 7 bases from V and 8 from J, leaving 20 bases between them. This CDR3 contains 14 residues. Germline CDR1 reads MDHEN; CDR2 reads SYDVKM. As to this clone: Its antigen is unidentified.

Donors were nominally healthy when sampled, though unrecorded immune exposures were likely. This PCR relied on a set of 60 Vbeta primers and 13 Jbeta primers. Generated by immunoSEQ multiplex PCR, the TCRdb table keeps only in-frame clones and is missing some. This repertoire comprises roughly 120,000 clones; its ten largest clones make up roughly 1%. The rearrangement links TRBV28 to TRBJ1-2; possible D gene TRBD1, 6 bases. This clonotype was obtained from a man younger than 35 in good health and CMV-seronegative. What was sequenced was PBMCs. The CDR3 reads CASITRTATRGYTF. DNA of the CDR3: TGTGCCAGCATCACCCGGACAGCTACCCGGGGCTACACCTTC.